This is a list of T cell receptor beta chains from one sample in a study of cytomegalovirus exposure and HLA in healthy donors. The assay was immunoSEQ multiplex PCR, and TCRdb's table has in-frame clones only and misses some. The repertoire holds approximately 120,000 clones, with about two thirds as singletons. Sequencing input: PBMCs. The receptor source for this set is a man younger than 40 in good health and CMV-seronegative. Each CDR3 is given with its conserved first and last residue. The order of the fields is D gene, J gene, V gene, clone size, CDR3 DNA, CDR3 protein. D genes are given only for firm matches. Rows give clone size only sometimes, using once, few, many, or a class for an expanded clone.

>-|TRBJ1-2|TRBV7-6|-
TGTGCCAGCAGCTTAGGCAGGGGTGATGGCTACACCTTC
CASSLGRGDGYTF
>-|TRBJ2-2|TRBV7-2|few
TGTGCCAGCAGCCGGGAGACCACCACCGGGGAGCTGTTTTTT
CASSRETTTGELFF
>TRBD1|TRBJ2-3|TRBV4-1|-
TGCGCCAGCAGCTCCCCGTCAAGGGGGCGAGATACGCAGTATTTT
CASSSPSRGRDTQYF
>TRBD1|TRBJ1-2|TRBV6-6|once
TGTGCCAGCAGAACGGACAGGGTGAATGGCTACACCTTC
CASRTDRVNGYTF
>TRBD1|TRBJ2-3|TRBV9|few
TGTGCCAGCAGCGTAGGACAGGGGATAGATACGCAGTATTTT
CASSVGQGIDTQYF
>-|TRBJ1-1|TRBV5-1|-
TGCGCCAGCAGCTTGGTTAGGTTGCAGGGCATGAACACTGAAGCTTTCTTT
CASSLVRLQGMNTEAFF
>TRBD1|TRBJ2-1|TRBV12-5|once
TGTGCTAGTGGTTTGGTCCGACAGGGAAGCCCCTGGGTTGAGCAGTTCTTC
CASGLVRQGSPWVEQFF
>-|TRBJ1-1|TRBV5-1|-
TGCGCCAGCAGCTTGGAGGTAGCGAACACTGAAGCTTTCTTT
CASSLEVANTEAFF
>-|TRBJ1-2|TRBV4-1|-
TGCGCCAGCAGCCAAGAAGAGGTCGGCGGCGGGGTTGGGGGCTACACCTTC
CASSQEEVGGGVGGYTF
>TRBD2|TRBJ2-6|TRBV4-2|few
TGTGCCAGCAGCCGATCGCTCCCCGGGGGGGCGGTCTCTGGGGCCAACGTCCTGACTTTC
CASSRSLPGGAVSGANVLTF
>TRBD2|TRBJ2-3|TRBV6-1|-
TGTGCCAGCAGTGACCCTCCGGGGGGGCAGACAGATACGCAGTATTTT
CASSDPPGGQTDTQYF
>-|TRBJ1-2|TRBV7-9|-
TGTGCCAGCAGCTATTCAGGCCGGGATCACTATGGCTACACCTTC
CASSYSGRDHYGYTF
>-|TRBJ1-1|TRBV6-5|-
TGTGCCAGCAGTTCGGGACTGCGTGAGACTGAAGCTTTCTTT
CASSSGLRETEAFF
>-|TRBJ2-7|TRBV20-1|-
TGCAAACCACAGAGAACCTACGAGCAGTACTTC
CKPQRTYEQYF
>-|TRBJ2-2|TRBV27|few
TGTGCCAGCAGCCTGAGCCTGAACACCGGGGAGCTGTTTTTT
CASSLSLNTGELFF
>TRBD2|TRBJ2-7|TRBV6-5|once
TGTGCCAGCAGTGTGAAAGCGGGGGGTCCCTACGAGCAGTACTTC
CASSVKAGGPYEQYF
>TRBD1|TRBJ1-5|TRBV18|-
TGTGCCAGCTCACGACAGGGGGATCAGCCCCAGCATTTT
CASSRQGDQPQHF
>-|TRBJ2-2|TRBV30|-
TGTGCCTGGAGTGTAGGGGACACCGGGGAGCTGTTTTTT
CAWSVGDTGELFF
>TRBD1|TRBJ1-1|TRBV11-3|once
TGTGCCAGCAGCTTAGCACACAGGGGTGCTGAAGCTTTCTTT
CASSLAHRGAEAFF